The clone carrying this T cell receptor (beta chain) was observed a few times. TCRdb's table, derived via immunoSEQ multiplex PCR, lists solely in-frame clones and lacks some. The sample includes 6,000 or so clones, around 53% of them seen just once. This specimen belongs to a study of sequential checkpoint blockade in melanoma. The overall study: Randomization was 1:1 between first-line nivolumab→ipilimumab and ipilimumab→nivolumab. Each arm's sequence ended with maintenance nivolumab.

The germline CDR1 and CDR2 sequences are SEHNR and FQNEAQ (reference sequence). V gave up 5 bases and J gave up 10 bases, with 14 bases separating them. CDR3 length: 12 amino acids. Sample treatment: randomized to nivolumab then ipilimumab (arm A) or the reverse (arm B). DNA-damaging chemotherapy had not been given to any patient beforehand. From thawed PBMCs, live CD3+CD8+ cells negative for CD19 and CD56 were sorted. The rearrangement links TRBV7-9 to TRBJ2-5; D gene uncertain. The sequenced sample was CD8+ T cells sorted from blood (inferred from file names), obtained from a patient given nivolumab and ipilimumab in sequence. This TCR derives from a human donor with melanoma. CDR3 protein: CASSTKAEDQYF. The CDR3, as DNA: TGTGCCAGCAGCACAAAAGCAGAGGACCAGTACTTC.